Listed below are T cell receptor beta chains from one sample, sequenced in a study of immune evolution from preneoplasia to lung adenocarcinoma. Using immunoSEQ multiplex PCR, the repertoire was profiled, and TCRdb retains in-frame clones only, with some absent. The sample consists of several thousand clones, 90% of them appearing once. The sequencing input was FFPE invasive lung adenocarcinoma tissue. All receptors come from a person aged 65 to 85 with invasive lung adenocarcinoma. CDR3s include the opening cysteine and the closing phenylalanine or tryptophan. D genes are given only for firm matches. Expanded clones are given a class, and other clones once, few, many or no size at all.

d_call: .
j_call: TRBJ1-3
cdr3_length: 15
v_call: TRBV5-1
clone_size: once
cdr3_nt: TGCGCCAGCAGCTTGTCGGGGGCCTCTGGAAACACCATATATTTT
cdr3_aa: CASSLSGASGNTIYF

d_call: .
j_call: TRBJ1-2
cdr3_length: 12
v_call: TRBV6-1
clone_size: few
cdr3_nt: TGTGCCAGCAGTGAACAGGCTTATGGCTACACCTTC
cdr3_aa: CASSEQAYGYTF

d_call: .
j_call: TRBJ1-4
cdr3_length: 17
v_call: TRBV5-1
clone_size: .
cdr3_nt: TGCGCCAGCACCAAAGCCCCGATCGGGACAACTAATGAAAAACTGTTTTTT
cdr3_aa: CASTKAPIGTTNEKLFF

d_call: .
j_call: TRBJ1-1
cdr3_length: 14
v_call: TRBV30
clone_size: once
cdr3_nt: TGTGCCTGGAGTGAGACAGCCCTGAACACTGAAGCTTTCTTT
cdr3_aa: CAWSETALNTEAFF

d_call: TRBD1
j_call: TRBJ1-1
cdr3_length: 13
v_call: TRBV30
clone_size: .
cdr3_nt: TGTGCCTGGAGTCCGACGCGGGACAGTGAAGCTTTCTTT
cdr3_aa: CAWSPTRDSEAFF

d_call: .
j_call: TRBJ1-1
cdr3_length: 15
v_call: TRBV9
clone_size: .
cdr3_nt: TGTGCCAGCAGCGTAAGCGGAGGGAGGGGAGCTGAAGCTTTCTTT
cdr3_aa: CASSVSGGRGAEAFF

d_call: TRBD2
j_call: TRBJ2-1
cdr3_length: 17
v_call: TRBV6-1
clone_size: .
cdr3_nt: TGTGCCAGCAGTGTTCTAGCGGGAGGGAGAAGAAACAATGAGCAGTTCTTC
cdr3_aa: CASSVLAGGRRNNEQFF

d_call: .
j_call: TRBJ2-2
cdr3_length: 14
v_call: TRBV30
clone_size: .
cdr3_nt: TGTGCCTGGAGTGGGAGCAGCCGCTCCGGGGAGCTGTTTTTT
cdr3_aa: CAWSGSSRSGELFF

d_call: TRBD1
j_call: TRBJ1-1
cdr3_length: 13
v_call: TRBV30
clone_size: .
cdr3_nt: TGTGCCTGGAGTGCGGACAGGAGAACTGAAGCTTTCTTT
cdr3_aa: CAWSADRRTEAFF

d_call: .
j_call: TRBJ1-1
cdr3_length: 15
v_call: TRBV2
clone_size: few
cdr3_nt: TGTGCCAGCAGCCGAAGGCCTGCAGGGGAGAGTGAAGCTTTCTTT
cdr3_aa: CASSRRPAGESEAFF

d_call: .
j_call: TRBJ2-5
cdr3_length: 15
v_call: TRBV28
clone_size: .
cdr3_nt: TGTGCCAGCAACAGTAGGGGCAGGGCCCAAGAGACCCAGTACTTC
cdr3_aa: CASNSRGRAQETQYF

d_call: TRBD2
j_call: TRBJ2-1
cdr3_length: 16
v_call: TRBV11-3
clone_size: .
cdr3_nt: TGTGCCAGCAGCTTAGGGGGGACTAGATTGAACAATGAGCAGTTCTTC
cdr3_aa: CASSLGGTRLNNEQFF

d_call: .
j_call: TRBJ1-2
cdr3_length: 12
v_call: TRBV7-8
clone_size: few
cdr3_nt: TGTGCCAGCACCGATGGGGGCTATGGCTACACCTTC
cdr3_aa: CASTDGGYGYTF

d_call: TRBD1
j_call: TRBJ2-5
cdr3_length: 12
v_call: TRBV5-1
clone_size: .
cdr3_nt: TGCGCCAGTACAGGGGTCCAAGAGACCCAGTACTTC
cdr3_aa: CASTGVQETQYF

d_call: TRBD2
j_call: TRBJ2-3
cdr3_length: 13
v_call: TRBV25-1
clone_size: .
cdr3_nt: TGTGCCAGCAGCGGGGGGGGCGCAGATACGCAGTATTTT
cdr3_aa: CASSGGGADTQYF

d_call: .
j_call: TRBJ2-7
cdr3_length: 16
v_call: TRBV15
clone_size: .
cdr3_nt: TGTGCCACCAGCAGAGAGCATCCGGGGGATTATTACGAGCAGTACTTC
cdr3_aa: CATSREHPGDYYEQYF

d_call: TRBD1
j_call: TRBJ1-5
cdr3_length: 15
v_call: TRBV6-6
clone_size: .
cdr3_nt: TGTGCCACTATACTGACAGGGGGGAGCAATCAGCCCCAGCATTTT
cdr3_aa: CATILTGGSNQPQHF

d_call: .
j_call: TRBJ2-3
cdr3_length: 15
v_call: TRBV7-9
clone_size: .
cdr3_nt: TGTGCCAGCAGCCACCCTACAGGGTTCGCAGATACGCAGTATTTT
cdr3_aa: CASSHPTGFADTQYF

d_call: .
j_call: TRBJ2-5
cdr3_length: 14
v_call: TRBV28
clone_size: .
cdr3_nt: TGTGCCAGCAGTTTTGGCGGTGGCAGGGAGACCCAGTACTTC
cdr3_aa: CASSFGGGRETQYF

d_call: TRBD1
j_call: TRBJ1-2
cdr3_length: 15
v_call: TRBV5-1
clone_size: .
cdr3_nt: TGCGCCAGCAGCTTGGGCGGACAGGCGAACTATGGCTACACCTTC
cdr3_aa: CASSLGGQANYGYTF

d_call: .
j_call: TRBJ1-2
cdr3_length: 13
v_call: TRBV9
clone_size: .
cdr3_nt: TGTGCCAGCAGCGTAGACACAAACTATGGCTACACCTTC
cdr3_aa: CASSVDTNYGYTF

d_call: TRBD1
j_call: TRBJ1-5
cdr3_length: 15
v_call: TRBV4-2
clone_size: once
cdr3_nt: TGTGCCAGCAGCCAAGGACAGGGTGAGAATCAGCCCCAGCATTTT
cdr3_aa: CASSQGQGENQPQHF

d_call: TRBD1
j_call: TRBJ2-2
cdr3_length: 14
v_call: TRBV2
clone_size: .
cdr3_nt: TGTGCCAGTGGACAGGGGGGAAACACCGGGGAGCTGTTTTTT
cdr3_aa: CASGQGGNTGELFF

d_call: .
j_call: TRBJ2-7
cdr3_length: 14
v_call: TRBV9
clone_size: .
cdr3_nt: TGTGCCAGCAGCGTGGGGTGGGGGGCCAACGAGCAGTACTTC
cdr3_aa: CASSVGWGANEQYF

d_call: TRBD2
j_call: TRBJ2-1
cdr3_length: 15
v_call: TRBV11-2
clone_size: .
cdr3_nt: TGTGCCAGCAGCCCCCGGACTAGCGCCTACAATGAGCAGTTCTTC
cdr3_aa: CASSPRTSAYNEQFF

d_call: .
j_call: TRBJ2-3
cdr3_length: 17
v_call: TRBV18
clone_size: .
cdr3_nt: TGTGCCAGCTCACCACCTACAGGAGGGAGGAAGACAGATACGCAGTATTTT
cdr3_aa: CASSPPTGGRKTDTQYF

d_call: .
j_call: TRBJ1-2
cdr3_length: 14
v_call: TRBV5-4
clone_size: .
cdr3_nt: TGTGCCAGCAGCCCCGGGCCAGCAGCGTGGGGCTACACCTTC
cdr3_aa: CASSPGPAAWGYTF

d_call: .
j_call: TRBJ2-1
cdr3_length: 14
v_call: TRBV25-1
clone_size: .
cdr3_nt: TGTGCCAGCAGTGAACCCAGACGGTCCAATGAGCAGTTCTTC
cdr3_aa: CASSEPRRSNEQFF

d_call: .
j_call: TRBJ1-4
cdr3_length: 14
v_call: TRBV28
clone_size: .
cdr3_nt: TGTGCCAGCACCCCCGGTTCCCGTAATGAAAAACTGTTTTTT
cdr3_aa: CASTPGSRNEKLFF

d_call: .
j_call: TRBJ2-5
cdr3_length: 16
v_call: TRBV10-3
clone_size: .
cdr3_nt: TGTGCCATCAGTGGGGGAATGGGGGGTCAGGGAGAGACCCAGTACTTC
cdr3_aa: CAISGGMGGQGETQYF

d_call: .
j_call: TRBJ1-5
cdr3_length: 13
v_call: TRBV2
clone_size: .
cdr3_nt: TGTGCCAGCAGCCAAGATGGGGGACAGCCCCAGCATTTT
cdr3_aa: CASSQDGGQPQHF

d_call: .
j_call: TRBJ2-5
cdr3_length: 14
v_call: TRBV29-1
clone_size: .
cdr3_nt: TGCAGCGTCTCCCGCGGGACAGTCCAAGAGACCCAGTACTTC
cdr3_aa: CSVSRGTVQETQYF

d_call: .
j_call: TRBJ1-3
cdr3_length: 15
v_call: TRBV30
clone_size: .
cdr3_nt: TGTGCCTGGAGTGGTCGGGTCAGGTTTGGAAACACCATATATTTT
cdr3_aa: CAWSGRVRFGNTIYF

d_call: TRBD1
j_call: TRBJ2-2
cdr3_length: 15
v_call: TRBV28
clone_size: .
cdr3_nt: TGTGCCAGCGCGGGAGGACAGGGGGCCTCCGGGGAGCTGTTTTTT
cdr3_aa: CASAGGQGASGELFF

d_call: .
j_call: TRBJ2-4
cdr3_length: 13
v_call: TRBV10-3
clone_size: .
cdr3_nt: TGTGCCATCAGCGGGGATATGGGAAACATTCAGTACTTC
cdr3_aa: CAISGDMGNIQYF

d_call: .
j_call: TRBJ2-7
cdr3_length: 14
v_call: TRBV7-8
clone_size: .
cdr3_nt: TGTGCCAGCAGCTTATTCGTGGACAGCTACGAGCAGTACTTC
cdr3_aa: CASSLFVDSYEQYF

d_call: .
j_call: TRBJ2-2
cdr3_length: 12
v_call: TRBV28
clone_size: .
cdr3_nt: TGTGCCAGCAGTGAAATCACCGGGGAGCTGTTTTTT
cdr3_aa: CASSEITGELFF

d_call: TRBD1
j_call: TRBJ1-4
cdr3_length: 12
v_call: TRBV30
clone_size: .
cdr3_nt: TGTGCCTGGAGGGGACAGACCGGAAAACTGTTTTTT
cdr3_aa: CAWRGQTGKLFF

d_call: .
j_call: TRBJ2-5
cdr3_length: 14
v_call: TRBV7-9
clone_size: .
cdr3_nt: TGTGCCAGCAGCCCAGGGACTGCCCAAGAGACCCAGTACTTC
cdr3_aa: CASSPGTAQETQYF

d_call: .
j_call: TRBJ1-1
cdr3_length: 14
v_call: TRBV4-1
clone_size: once
cdr3_nt: TGCGCCAGCAGCCGGGGACGTATGAACACTGAAGCTTTCTTT
cdr3_aa: CASSRGRMNTEAFF

d_call: TRBD1
j_call: TRBJ2-5
cdr3_length: 16
v_call: TRBV5-6
clone_size: .
cdr3_nt: TGTGCCAGCAGCTATCCGGGACAGGGGGCAGGGGAGACCCAGTACTTC
cdr3_aa: CASSYPGQGAGETQYF

d_call: .
j_call: TRBJ2-3
cdr3_length: 12
v_call: TRBV6-5
clone_size: once
cdr3_nt: TGTGCCAGCATGGGGTCGACAGATACGCAGTATTTT
cdr3_aa: CASMGSTDTQYF

d_call: TRBD2
j_call: TRBJ2-1
cdr3_length: 13
v_call: TRBV30
clone_size: once
cdr3_nt: TGTGCCAGATCAAAAGCGGGGGTTAATGAGCAGTTCTTC
cdr3_aa: CARSKAGVNEQFF

d_call: TRBD2
j_call: TRBJ2-5
cdr3_length: 17
v_call: TRBV11-2
clone_size: .
cdr3_nt: TGTGCCAGCAGCTTAGACCTAGCGGGAGTTGTCCAAGAGACCCAGTACTTC
cdr3_aa: CASSLDLAGVVQETQYF

d_call: TRBD2
j_call: TRBJ2-1
cdr3_length: 16
v_call: TRBV7-3
clone_size: .
cdr3_nt: TGTGCCAGCAGCGCCGGACTAGGGATATCCTACAATGAGCAGTTCTTC
cdr3_aa: CASSAGLGISYNEQFF

d_call: .
j_call: TRBJ1-5
cdr3_length: 17
v_call: TRBV19
clone_size: .
cdr3_nt: TGTGCCAGTAGATGGGACTCCCGAAGCGGTAGCAATCAGCCCCAGCATTTT
cdr3_aa: CASRWDSRSGSNQPQHF

d_call: .
j_call: TRBJ2-7
cdr3_length: 13
v_call: TRBV9
clone_size: .
cdr3_nt: TGTGCCAGCAGCCGGGACTCCGGGTACGAGCAGTACTTC
cdr3_aa: CASSRDSGYEQYF

d_call: .
j_call: TRBJ1-2
cdr3_length: 13
v_call: TRBV28
clone_size: .
cdr3_nt: TGTGCCAGCAGCACCCCGTCCGGCTATGGCTACACCTTC
cdr3_aa: CASSTPSGYGYTF

d_call: .
j_call: TRBJ2-6
cdr3_length: 15
v_call: TRBV28
clone_size: .
cdr3_nt: TGTGCCAGCAGTTTTGACCATTCTGGGGCCAACGTCCTGACTTTC
cdr3_aa: CASSFDHSGANVLTF

d_call: TRBD1
j_call: TRBJ2-1
cdr3_length: 16
v_call: TRBV9
clone_size: .
cdr3_nt: TGTGCCAGCAGCGACCGGGACAGGGGGACCTACAATGAGCAGTTCTTC
cdr3_aa: CASSDRDRGTYNEQFF

d_call: .
j_call: TRBJ1-1
cdr3_length: 15
v_call: TRBV5-1
clone_size: few
cdr3_nt: TGCGCCAGCAGCTTGGTTTTCGGGTCGCGGACTGAAGCTTTCTTT
cdr3_aa: CASSLVFGSRTEAFF

d_call: .
j_call: TRBJ1-2
cdr3_length: 14
v_call: TRBV6-5
clone_size: .
cdr3_nt: TGTGCCAGCAGGCTCCGTCGGGGATATTATGGCTACACCTTC
cdr3_aa: CASRLRRGYYGYTF

d_call: TRBD2
j_call: TRBJ2-1
cdr3_length: 16
v_call: TRBV9
clone_size: .
cdr3_nt: TGTGCCAGCAGCGTAGGGGGGGAGGGGAGGTACAATGAGCAGTTCTTC
cdr3_aa: CASSVGGEGRYNEQFF